This T cell receptor beta chain was captured in a study of CD8 T cells in ankylosing spondylitis. Germline assignment: CDR1 LGHNT and CDR2 FRNRAP. The CDR3 runs 12 residues. Trimming left V 6 bases short and J 7 bases short, with 12 bases between. Only a few counts were recorded for this clonotype. Its target is unknown. Regarding the study as a whole: Ankylosing spondylitis blood appeared to carry a characteristic TCR beta motif of roughly 8 highly homologous variants. The authors found the disease-linked clones to be CD8+ and relatively rare in peripheral blood. According to the report, clones linked to the disease were significantly enriched in matched synovial fluid samples taken from ankylosing spondylitis patients.

It was by quantitative 5'-RACE with molecular barcodes that TCR beta libraries were made. TCRdb analysed the 5' RACE reads with MiXCR anew, one entry per CDR3 protein. The table includes 250,000 to 400,000 distinct CDR3 sequences, approximately 10% detected once. The sequence came from a female donor with ankylosing spondylitis or in good health (not recorded which). The sequencing input was blood, either unsorted or a sorted T cell fraction (not recorded which). The chain is built from TRBV12-5 and TRBJ1-1; tentative D call: TRBD1 (6 bases). The CDR3 loop is CASGLKGGEAFF. The CDR3, as DNA: TGTGCTAGTGGGCTGAAAGGGGGTGAAGCTTTCTTT. The full variable domain, rest sourced from reference TRBV12-5 and TRBJ1-1, is DARVTQTPRHKVTEMGQEVTMRCQPILGHNTVFWYRQTMMQGLELLAYFRNRAPLDDSGMPKDRFSAEMPDATLATLKIQPSEPRDSAVYFCASGLKGGEAFFGQGTRLTVV.